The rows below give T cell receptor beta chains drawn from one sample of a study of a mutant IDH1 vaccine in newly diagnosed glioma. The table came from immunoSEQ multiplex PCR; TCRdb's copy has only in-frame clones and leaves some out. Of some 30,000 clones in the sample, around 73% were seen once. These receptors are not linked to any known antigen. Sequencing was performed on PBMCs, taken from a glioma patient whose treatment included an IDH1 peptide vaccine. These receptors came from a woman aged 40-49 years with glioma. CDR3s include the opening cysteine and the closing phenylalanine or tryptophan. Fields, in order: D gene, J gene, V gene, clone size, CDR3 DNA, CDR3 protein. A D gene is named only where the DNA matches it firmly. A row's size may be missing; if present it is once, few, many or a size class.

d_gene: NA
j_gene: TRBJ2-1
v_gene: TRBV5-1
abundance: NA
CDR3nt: TGCGCCAGCAGCTTGGAAGGCGCCTACAATGAGCAGTTCTTC
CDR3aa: CASSLEGAYNEQFF

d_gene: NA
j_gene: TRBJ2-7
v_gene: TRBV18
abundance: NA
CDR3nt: TGTGCCAGCTCACCTAGCTCCTACGAGCAGTACTTC
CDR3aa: CASSPSSYEQYF

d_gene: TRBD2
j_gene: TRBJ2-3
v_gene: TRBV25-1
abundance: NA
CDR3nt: TGTGCCAGCAGTCCAGCGGGAGGAACAGATACGCAGTATTTT
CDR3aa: CASSPAGGTDTQYF

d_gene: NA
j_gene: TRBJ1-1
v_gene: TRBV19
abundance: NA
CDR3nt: TGTGCCAGTAGTATAAGGTTGAGTGGGGGGGTGAACACTGAAGCTTTCTTT
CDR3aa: CASSIRLSGGVNTEAFF

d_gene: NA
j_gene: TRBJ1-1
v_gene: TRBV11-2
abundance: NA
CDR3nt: TGTGCCAGCAGCTGGACAAGAGATAACACTGAAGCTTTCTTT
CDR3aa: CASSWTRDNTEAFF

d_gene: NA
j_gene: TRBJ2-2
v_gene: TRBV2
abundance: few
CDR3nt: TGTGCCAGGCAGGGGCCCGGGGAGCTGTTTTTT
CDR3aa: CARQGPGELFF

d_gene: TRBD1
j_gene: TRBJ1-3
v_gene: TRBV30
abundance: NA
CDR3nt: TGTGCCTGGTTTCAGGGGGACCACTCTGGAAACACCATATATTTT
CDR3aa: CAWFQGDHSGNTIYF

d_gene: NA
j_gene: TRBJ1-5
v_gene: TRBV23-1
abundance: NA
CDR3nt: TGCGCCAGCAGTCCAAAGGGTCCAGGCGAGGGTGGCAATCAGCCCCAGCATTTT
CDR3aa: CASSPKGPGEGGNQPQHF

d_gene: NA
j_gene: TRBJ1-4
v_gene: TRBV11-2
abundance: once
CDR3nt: TGTGCCAGCAGCTTAGGGGTTGCTGCAACTAATGAAAAACTGTTTTTT
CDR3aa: CASSLGVAATNEKLFF

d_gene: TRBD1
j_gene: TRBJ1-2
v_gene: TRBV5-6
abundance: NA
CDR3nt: TGTGCCAGCAGCCCTGGGACAGCACGATCCTATGGCTACACCTTC
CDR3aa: CASSPGTARSYGYTF

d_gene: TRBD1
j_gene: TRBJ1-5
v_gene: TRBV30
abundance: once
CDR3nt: TGTGCCTGGAGTGTACGCCAGGGGGTGTCCAATCAGCCCCAGCATTTT
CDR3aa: CAWSVRQGVSNQPQHF

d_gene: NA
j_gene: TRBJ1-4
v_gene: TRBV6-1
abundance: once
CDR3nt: TGTGCCAGCAGTGAAGAACGGGTGACTAATGAAAAACTGTTTTTT
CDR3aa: CASSEERVTNEKLFF

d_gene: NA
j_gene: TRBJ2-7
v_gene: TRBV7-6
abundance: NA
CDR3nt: TGTGCCAGCAGCTTAAGTTTTGCGGGGTTCCACGAGCAGTACTTC
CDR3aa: CASSLSFAGFHEQYF

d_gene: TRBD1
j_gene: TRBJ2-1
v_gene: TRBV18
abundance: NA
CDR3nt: TGTGCCAGCTCACCATTGGATCTGGGGACAGGGTACAATGAGCAGTTCTTC
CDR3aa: CASSPLDLGTGYNEQFF

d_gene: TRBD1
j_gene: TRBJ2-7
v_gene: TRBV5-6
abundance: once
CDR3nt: TGTGCCAGCACGCGACAGGGGGCCGAGCAGTACTTC
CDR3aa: CASTRQGAEQYF

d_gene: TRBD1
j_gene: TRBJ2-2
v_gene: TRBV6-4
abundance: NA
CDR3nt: TGTGCCAGCCGGGACAGGAACACCGGGGAGCTGTTTTTT
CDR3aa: CASRDRNTGELFF

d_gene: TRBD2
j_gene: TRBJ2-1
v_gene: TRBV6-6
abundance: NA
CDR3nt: TGTGCCAGCAGTTACTGGCTAGCGGGGGAGCAGTTCTTC
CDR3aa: CASSYWLAGEQFF

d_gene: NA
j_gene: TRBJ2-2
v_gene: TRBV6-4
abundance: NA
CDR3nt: TGTGCCAGCAACGGTTACTGCTGGGGCACCGGGGAGCTGTTTTTT
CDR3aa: CASNGYCWGTGELFF

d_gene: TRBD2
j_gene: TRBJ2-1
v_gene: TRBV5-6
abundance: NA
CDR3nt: TGTGCCAGCAGCTTGGAATCGGGGGGGTTGTTTTATGAGCAGTTCTTC
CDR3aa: CASSLESGGLFYEQFF

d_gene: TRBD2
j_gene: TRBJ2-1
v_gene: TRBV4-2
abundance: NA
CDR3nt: TGTGCCAGCAGCCCGGGGCACCTAGCGGGGGGTAATGAGCAGTTCTTC
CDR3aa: CASSPGHLAGGNEQFF

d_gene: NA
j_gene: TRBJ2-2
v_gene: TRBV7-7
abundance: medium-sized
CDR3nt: TGTGCTAGCAGCTTAGAGTCCGGGGCGGGCGGGGAGCTGTTTTTT
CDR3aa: CASSLESGAGGELFF

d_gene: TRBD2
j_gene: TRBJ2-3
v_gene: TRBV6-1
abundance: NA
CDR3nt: TGTGCCAGCAGTGAAGATATAGCGGGGGACGGTATGGATACGCAGTATTTT
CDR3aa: CASSEDIAGDGMDTQYF

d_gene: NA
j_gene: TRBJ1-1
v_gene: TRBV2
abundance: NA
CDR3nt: TGTGCCAGCAGGGAGGGCAGGGCGAACACTGAAGCTTTCTTT
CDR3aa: CASREGRANTEAFF

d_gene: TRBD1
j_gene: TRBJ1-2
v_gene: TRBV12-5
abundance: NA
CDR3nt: TGTGCTAGTGGCCTGGGACAGCCGACTCTATCCTATGGCTACACCTTC
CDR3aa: CASGLGQPTLSYGYTF

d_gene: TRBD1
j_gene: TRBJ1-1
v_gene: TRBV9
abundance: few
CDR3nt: TGTGCCAGCAGCGTAGTTCCAGGGGGGGCTGAAGCTTTCTTT
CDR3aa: CASSVVPGGAEAFF

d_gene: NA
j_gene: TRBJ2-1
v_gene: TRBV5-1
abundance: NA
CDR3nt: TGCGCCAGCAGCTTGGCCGGAGCGCTCCAGGCTGAGCAGTTCTTC
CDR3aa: CASSLAGALQAEQFF

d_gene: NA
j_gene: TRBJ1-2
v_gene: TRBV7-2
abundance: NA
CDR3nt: TGTGCCAGCAGCTTAGCGCTGGATAGAGGGTACTATGGCTACACCTTC
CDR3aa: CASSLALDRGYYGYTF

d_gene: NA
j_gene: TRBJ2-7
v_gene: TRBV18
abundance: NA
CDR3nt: TGTGCCAGCTCACCAAGGGGGGCCCCTTACGAGCAGTACTTC
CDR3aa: CASSPRGAPYEQYF

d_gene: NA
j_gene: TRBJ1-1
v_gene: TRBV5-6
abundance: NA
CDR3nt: TGTGCCAGCAGCTTTCAACAGGGCACTGAAGCTTTCTTT
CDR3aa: CASSFQQGTEAFF

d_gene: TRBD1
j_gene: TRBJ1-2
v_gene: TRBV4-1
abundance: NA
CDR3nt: TGCGCCAGCAGCCAACAGGGGGCCATCTATGGCTACACCTTC
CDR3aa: CASSQQGAIYGYTF

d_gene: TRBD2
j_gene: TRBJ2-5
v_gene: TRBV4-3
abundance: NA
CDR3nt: TGCGCCAGCAGCCATAGCGGGAGCTACCAAGAGACCCAGTACTTC
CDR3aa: CASSHSGSYQETQYF

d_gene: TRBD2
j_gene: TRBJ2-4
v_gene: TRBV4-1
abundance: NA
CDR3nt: TGCGCCAGCAGCCAAGCACTAGCGGGTCCCCGCGCCAAAAACATTCAGTACTTC
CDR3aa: CASSQALAGPRAKNIQYF

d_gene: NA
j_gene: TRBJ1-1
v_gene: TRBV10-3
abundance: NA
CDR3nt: TGTGCCATCAGTGAAGGAACGGGGAACACTGAAGCTTTCTTT
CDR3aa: CAISEGTGNTEAFF

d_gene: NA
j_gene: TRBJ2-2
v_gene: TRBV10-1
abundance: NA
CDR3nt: TGCGCCAGCAGAGACAAAACCAACACCGGGGAGCTGTTTTTT
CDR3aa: CASRDKTNTGELFF

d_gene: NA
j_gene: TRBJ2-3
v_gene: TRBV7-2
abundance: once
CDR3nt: TGTGCCAGCAGCTTAGAAGGGCTCCGGGCAGATACGCAGTATTTT
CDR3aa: CASSLEGLRADTQYF

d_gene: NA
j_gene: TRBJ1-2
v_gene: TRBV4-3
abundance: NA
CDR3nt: TGCGCCAGCAGCTACCCTTACAGGGACGGCTATGGCTACACCTTC
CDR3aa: CASSYPYRDGYGYTF

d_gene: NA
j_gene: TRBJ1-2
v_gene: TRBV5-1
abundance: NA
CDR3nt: TGCGCCAGCAGCTTGGACAGAGGCTACACCTTC
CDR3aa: CASSLDRGYTF

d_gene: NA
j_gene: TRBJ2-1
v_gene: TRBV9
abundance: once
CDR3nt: TGTGCCAGCAGCGTAGACCGGGGAGGCTACAATGAGCAGTTCTTC
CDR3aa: CASSVDRGGYNEQFF

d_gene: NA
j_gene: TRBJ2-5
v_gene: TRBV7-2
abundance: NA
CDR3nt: TGTGCCAGCAGCTTAGGAGCCTCAGGGGGAGGAGAGACCCAGTACTTC
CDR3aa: CASSLGASGGGETQYF

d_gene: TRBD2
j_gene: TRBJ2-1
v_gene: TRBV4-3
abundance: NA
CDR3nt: TGCGCCAGCAGCCAAGTTTGGGCTAGCGGGGGGGCCGATGATGAGCAGTTCTTC
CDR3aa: CASSQVWASGGADDEQFF

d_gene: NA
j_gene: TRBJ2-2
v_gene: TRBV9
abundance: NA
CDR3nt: TGTGCCAGCAGCGTACCCGGCGGGGAGCTGTTTTTT
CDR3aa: CASSVPGGELFF

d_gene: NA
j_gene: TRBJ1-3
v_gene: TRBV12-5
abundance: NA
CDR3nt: TGTGCTAGTGGCCCAGGGGTGGGGTGGGCGAACACCATATATTTT
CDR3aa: CASGPGVGWANTIYF

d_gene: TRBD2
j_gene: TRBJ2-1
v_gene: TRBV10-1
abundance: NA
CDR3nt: TGCGCCAGCAGTGAGCGGGGGGGCTTGACCGAGCAGTTCTTC
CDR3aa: CASSERGGLTEQFF

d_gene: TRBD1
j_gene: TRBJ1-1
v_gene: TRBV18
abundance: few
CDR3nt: TGTGCCTGCCGGGACAGCCAGAACACTGAAGCTTTCTTT
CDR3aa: CACRDSQNTEAFF

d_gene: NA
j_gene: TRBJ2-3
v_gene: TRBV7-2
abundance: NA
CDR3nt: TGTGCCAGCAGCTTAGGCCGCACAGATACGCAGTATTTT
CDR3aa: CASSLGRTDTQYF

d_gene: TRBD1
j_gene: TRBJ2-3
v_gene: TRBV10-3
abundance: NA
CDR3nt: TGTGCCATCAGTGGCCGGGACAGGCTATTCACAGATACGCAGTATTTT
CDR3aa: CAISGRDRLFTDTQYF

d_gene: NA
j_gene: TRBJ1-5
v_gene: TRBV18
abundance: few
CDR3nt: TGTGCCAGCTCACCGGCTTTTGAAACCGATCAGCCCCAGCATTTT
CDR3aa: CASSPAFETDQPQHF

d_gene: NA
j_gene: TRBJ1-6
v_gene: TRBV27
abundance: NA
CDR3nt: TGTGCCAGCAGTTTTCGAGCAGATAATTCACCCCTCCACTTT
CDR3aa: CASSFRADNSPLHF

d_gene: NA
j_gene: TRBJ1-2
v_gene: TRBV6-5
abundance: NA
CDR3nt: TGTGCCAGCAGTTACCAGTCAGCTTCTAACTATGGCTACACCTTC
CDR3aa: CASSYQSASNYGYTF

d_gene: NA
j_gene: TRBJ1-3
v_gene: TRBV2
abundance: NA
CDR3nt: TGTGCCAGCCATTTCGCAGGACTGCCTCTGAGCTCTGGAAACACCATATATTTT
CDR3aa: CASHFAGLPLSSGNTIYF

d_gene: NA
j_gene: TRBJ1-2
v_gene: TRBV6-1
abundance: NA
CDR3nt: TGTGCCAGCAGGAAAGGGACATTAGATGGCTACACCTTC
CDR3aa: CASRKGTLDGYTF

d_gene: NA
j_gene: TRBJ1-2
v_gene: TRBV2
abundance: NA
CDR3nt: TGTGCCAGCATTTCGTCAGGGTTGGCTGGCTACACCTTC
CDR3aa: CASISSGLAGYTF

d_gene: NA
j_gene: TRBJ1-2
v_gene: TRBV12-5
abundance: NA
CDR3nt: TGTGCTAGTGGTTGGGGCCGCAGGATAGGGTATGGCTACACCTTC
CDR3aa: CASGWGRRIGYGYTF

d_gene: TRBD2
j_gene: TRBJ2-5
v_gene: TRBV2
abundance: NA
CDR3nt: TGTGCCAGCAACGGGGTGGCGGGGGGGCTAGAGACCCAGTACTTC
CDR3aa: CASNGVAGGLETQYF